The 16 T cell receptor beta chains below come from one sample, sequenced in a study of beta chain features in type 1 diabetes. All of the isolated RNA was reverse transcribed, so expressed TCRB transcripts were sequenced. Sequencing used immunoSEQ multiplex PCR; TCRdb keeps in-frame clones, though not all of them. This table holds about 270,000 clones, roughly 14% found once. Input material: naive CD4+ T cells from blood. The source of these receptors is a woman between 35 and 50 years old in good health.

This clone was seen only a few times. J is TRBJ2-1 and V is TRBV14; 8 bases are shared with TRBD1. Germline V gene data show CDR1 as SGHDN and CDR2 as FVKESK. J gave up 7 bases and V 4 bases, and 3 bases lay outside the gene matches. The CDR3 has 13 residues. CDR3 bases: TGTGCCAGCAGCCGGGGACAGGAAAATGAGCAGTTCTTC. Its protein product is CASSRGQENEQFF.

The genes are TRBV7-2 and TRBJ1-5, with 11 positions matching TRBD1. J gave up 7 bases and V 4 bases, and 6 bases lay outside the gene matches. CDR3 length equals 15 residues. The germline CDR1 and CDR2 sequences are SGHTA and FQGNSA. For the CDR3, the DNA is TGTGCCAGCAGCTCTCGGGACAGGGGGAGCCAGCCCCAGCATTTT. Translating gives CASSSRDRGSQPQHF.

The chain carries TRBV19 and TRBJ2-2, with a tentative D call TRBD2 (5 bases). Germline V gene lookup returns CDR1 LNHDA and CDR2 SQIVND (reference sequence). The CDR3 sequence is 16 residues long. V lost 1 base, J lost 0 bases, and 9 bases lay in between. DNA of the CDR3: TGTGCCAGTAGTATAGTTGGAGGCTCGAACACCGGGGAGCTGTTTTTT. It codes for CASSIVGGSNTGELFF.

There are a few counts of this clone. This chain joins TRBV7-2 and TRBJ1-3; 7 bases match TRBD1. V gave up 3 bases and J gave up 2 bases; unmatched junction bases: 7. Germline values: CDR1 SGHTA, CDR2 FQGNSA. The CDR3 totals 16 residues. Written as DNA, the CDR3 is TGTGCCAGCAGCTTTCTACAGGGGACGACTGGAAACACCATATATTTT. Protein sequence: CASSFLQGTTGNTIYF.

This clone was seen a few times. The V gene is TRBV18, the J gene TRBJ2-1, with D possibly being TRBD2 (6 bases). The CDR3 contains 16 residues. The V end was cut by 3 bases, the J end by 7 bases, with 19 bases between. Germline CDR1 and CDR2: KGHSH and LQKENI. CDR3 coding DNA: TGTGCCAGCTCACCCCCTGCCGGGGGTTTTAGGAATGAGCAGTTCTTC. It encodes CASSPPAGGFRNEQFF.

This clone was detected only a few times. The chain couples TRBV5-4 to TRBJ2-1, with TRBD2 as a possible D gene (5 bases). CDR1 is SGHNT and CDR2 is YYREEE in the germline V gene (reference sequence). The CDR3 runs 17 residues. The V end lost 3 bases, the J end lost 0 bases, and 16 bases lay between the germline ends. CDR3 residues: CASSSPTGGSSYNEQFF. DNA for the CDR3: TGTGCCAGCAGCTCTCCGACGGGTGGGAGCTCCTACAATGAGCAGTTCTTC.

This clone occurred a few times. The rearrangement links TRBV7-9 to TRBJ1-2, with 7 positions matching TRBD1. Looked up from germline, CDR1 is SEHNR and CDR2 is FQNEAQ (reference sequence). Unmatched junction bases numbered 6, after V lost 5 bases and J lost 6 bases. The CDR3 totals 13 residues. CDR3 sequence (DNA): TGTGCCAGCAGCCTACAGGGGAACGATGGCTACACCTTC. Amino acids: CASSLQGNDGYTF.

This clone was counted a few times. The chain uses TRBV29-1 and TRBJ1-2; D call uncertain. CDR1 is SQVTM, CDR2 ANQGSEA, per germline. The germline V and J ends were trimmed by 4 bases and 3 bases, with 15 bases remaining between them. The CDR3 is made up of 14 amino acids. The CDR3 DNA is TGCAGCGTTGGATGGAGACTTACGGACTATGGCTACACCTTC. Encoded protein: CSVGWRLTDYGYTF.

This clone showed up just a few times. The chain couples TRBV5-6 to TRBJ2-7, with 12 bases lining up with TRBD1. V gave up 3 bases and J gave up 5 bases; unmatched junction bases: 3. This CDR3 region has 14 residues. CDR1 and CDR2 (germline): SGHDT, YYEEEE. CDR3 nucleotides: TGTGCCAGCAGCTGGGGACAGGGGGCCAACGAGCAGTACTTC. This translates into CASSWGQGANEQYF.

This clone has more than one count but fewer than ten. The chain links TRBV29-1 to TRBJ2-5, with D possibly matching TRBD2 (6 bases). Trimming took 2 bases from V and 5 from J, leaving 15 bases between them. Germline CDR1 and CDR2: SQVTM and ANQGSEA. The CDR3 runs 14 residues. CDR3 sequence reads: CSVEIGSIGETQYF. The CDR3 nucleotides read TGCAGCGTTGAAATCGGGAGCATCGGGGAGACCCAGTACTTC. Filled out from reference TRBV29-1 and TRBJ2-5, the complete variable domain reads SAVISQKPSRDICQRGTSLTIQCQVDSQVTMMFWYRQQPGQSLTLIATANQGSEATYESGFVIDKFPISRPNLTFSTLTVSNMSPEDSSIYLCSVEIGSIGETQYFGPGTRLLVL.

The chain joins TRBV19 to TRBJ1-5; a weak D match, TRBD1 (5 bases). Trimming stripped 7 bases from V and 6 bases from J, with 13 bases between. The CDR3 extends over 13 amino acids. Germline V gene data show CDR1 as LNHDA and CDR2 as SQIVND (reference sequence). CDR3 DNA: TGTGCCAGTATGGCAGGGCGAGGTCAGCCCCAGCATTTT. Translating gives CASMAGRGQPQHF.

This clone was found a few times. The chain employs TRBV18 and TRBJ1-3; 8 positions match TRBD1. J gave up 0 bases and V 2 bases, and 3 bases lay outside the gene matches. The CDR3 contains 16 residues. Germline CDR1 and CDR2: KGHSH and LQKENI. CDR3 nucleotides: TGTGCCAGCTCACCAGGGGACAGGTTCTCTGGAAACACCATATATTTT. This sequence encodes CASSPGDRFSGNTIYF.

The CDR3 nucleotides are TGTGCCAGCAGCTTCTTTCACGAGCAGTACTTC. It is translated as CASSFFHEQYF. This chain links TRBV5-6 with TRBJ2-7; D remains unclear. The CDR3 sequence is 11 residues long. Germline CDR1 SGHDT, CDR2 YYEEEE. V lost 2 bases to trimming and J lost 5 bases, with 5 bases between them.

This clone turned up a few times. The chain carries TRBV7-6 and TRBJ1-4, with 9 bases fitting TRBD1. This CDR3 spans 15 amino acids. Trimming cost V 5 bases and J 10 bases; bases outside gene matches: 11. Germline V gene data show CDR1 as SGHVS and CDR2 as FNYEAQ. The DNA for the CDR3 is TGTGCCAGCAGCCCCCGACAGGGGGGTTTTGGAAAACTGTTTTTT. Protein sequence: CASSPRQGGFGKLFF.

In this sample, this clone turned up once. The genes are TRBV2 and TRBJ2-5; TRBD2 matches at 8 bases. V shed 6 bases and J 5 bases; nucleotides not matched to a gene: 5. The CDR3 runs 13 residues. Per the germline V gene, CDR1 is SNHLY and CDR2 is FYNNEI. The CDR3, as DNA: TGTGCCAGCAGGCGGGGGGAGGGTGAGACCCAGTACTTC. This encodes CASRRGEGETQYF.

This clone was seen only a few times. At the DNA level, this CDR3 is encoded by other sequences in the same sample as well. The chain is built from TRBV5-1 and TRBJ2-7; TRBD1 aligns across 7 bases. The CDR3 length is 13 residues. Germline V gene lookup returns CDR1 SGHRS and CDR2 YFSETQ. After removal of 4 bases from V and 4 bases from J, the junction contained 5 bases not matched to a gene. Here the CDR3 DNA reads TGCGCCAGCAGCAAAGGGACAGAGTACGAGCAGTACTTC. Translation: CASSKGTEYEQYF.